A selection of T cell receptor beta chains follows, all from one sample in a study of blood T cell repertoires in COVID-19. TCRdb keeps only in-frame clones here, not all; method: immunoSEQ multiplex PCR. The sample holds some 240,000 clones, approximately 80% seen once. Sequenced: peripheral blood. The source of these receptors is a woman between 40 and 50 years old who had recovered from COVID-19. Both conserved end residues are part of each CDR3. The D gene is left open where the match is weak. Clone size, where shown, is once, few, many, or a class for clones that have expanded.

TRBV28	TRBD1	.	TRBJ2-7	CASSIPFQGQAYTYEQYF	TGTGCCAGCAGCATCCCCTTCCAGGGACAGGCCTATACCTACGAGCAGTACTTC
TRBV5-1	.	.	TRBJ1-5	CASSLAPGAGNQPQHF	TGCGCCAGCAGCTTGGCCCCAGGGGCCGGCAATCAGCCCCAGCATTTT
TRBV6-5	.	.	TRBJ1-6	CASSYSALSYNSPLHF	TGTGCCAGCAGTTACTCGGCCCTCTCCTATAATTCACCCCTCCACTTT
TRBV29-1	TRBD1	.	TRBJ2-5	CSVRQGNLWTQYF	TGCAGCGTGCGACAGGGAAATCTTTGGACCCAGTACTTC
TRBV7-2	.	once	TRBJ2-7	CASSLGAGGFIYEQYF	TGTGCCAGCAGCTTAGGTGCCGGGGGTTTCATCTACGAGCAGTACTTC
TRBV11-3	.	.	TRBJ1-3	CASSLGGSATISGNTIYF	TGTGCCAGCAGCTTAGGCGGTTCAGCCACAATCTCTGGAAACACCATATATTTT
TRBV3-1/TRBV3-2	TRBD2	.	TRBJ2-3	CASSRGGFTDTQYF	TGTGCCAGCAGCCGCGGGGGGTTCACAGATACGCAGTATTTT
TRBV5-6	TRBD1	few	TRBJ2-3	CASSLPGQGIQDTQYF	TGTGCCAGCAGCCTACCGGGACAGGGGATACAAGATACGCAGTATTTT
TRBV6-5	TRBD1	.	TRBJ2-7	CASSLIGQGYEQYF	TGTGCCAGCAGTTTAATCGGACAGGGTTACGAGCAGTACTTC
TRBV29-1	TRBD2	.	TRBJ2-7	CSVGTSASYEQYF	TGCAGCGTCGGGACTAGCGCGTCCTACGAGCAGTACTTC
TRBV6-5	TRBD1	.	TRBJ1-1	CASSRQGKRTEAFF	TGTGCCAGCAGCCGACAGGGAAAGAGAACTGAAGCTTTCTTT
TRBV7-6	.	.	TRBJ2-7	CASSQNEDSTYEQYF	TGTGCCAGCAGTCAAAACGAAGACAGTACCTACGAGCAGTACTTC
TRBV9	.	.	TRBJ1-4	CASSEGNQEEKLFF	TGTGCCAGCAGCGAGGGGAATCAGGAGGAAAAACTGTTTTTT
TRBV2	TRBD1	.	TRBJ1-2	CASSERDRVGGYTF	TGTGCCAGCAGTGAAAGGGACAGGGTAGGTGGCTACACCTTC
TRBV28	TRBD1	.	TRBJ1-2	CASSFEGAVGYTF	TGTGCCAGCAGTTTTGAGGGGGCGGTTGGCTACACCTTC
TRBV30	.	.	TRBJ1-1	CAWNGRLTEAFF	TGTGCCTGGAATGGGAGACTCACTGAAGCTTTCTTT
TRBV18	.	.	TRBJ1-2	CASSPGAAGVGYTF	TGTGCCAGCTCACCAGGCGCGGCGGGGGTTGGCTACACCTTC
TRBV30	.	.	TRBJ1-6	CAWSVVEESPLHF	TGTGCCTGGAGTGTTGTGGAGGAATCACCCCTCCACTTT
TRBV25-1	TRBD1	.	TRBJ2-7	CASSQGGQPSYEQYF	TGTGCCAGCTCCCAAGGGGGACAGCCTTCCTACGAGCAGTACTTC
TRBV19	TRBD2	.	TRBJ2-1	CASSIDSGLAGNNEQFF	TGTGCCAGTAGTATAGACTCCGGACTAGCGGGTAACAATGAGCAGTTCTTC
TRBV18	.	.	TRBJ1-6	CASSLTANARASSYNSPLHF	TGTGCCAGCTCACTAACCGCTAACGCCAGGGCAAGCTCCTATAATTCACCCCTCCACTTT
TRBV7-2	.	once	TRBJ1-5	CASSLFGYGFHQPQHF	TGTGCCAGCAGCTTATTCGGGTACGGGTTTCATCAGCCCCAGCATTTT
TRBV27	.	.	TRBJ2-3	CASSQVDRPSTDTQYF	TGTGCCAGCAGTCAGGTAGACAGGCCTAGCACAGATACGCAGTATTTT